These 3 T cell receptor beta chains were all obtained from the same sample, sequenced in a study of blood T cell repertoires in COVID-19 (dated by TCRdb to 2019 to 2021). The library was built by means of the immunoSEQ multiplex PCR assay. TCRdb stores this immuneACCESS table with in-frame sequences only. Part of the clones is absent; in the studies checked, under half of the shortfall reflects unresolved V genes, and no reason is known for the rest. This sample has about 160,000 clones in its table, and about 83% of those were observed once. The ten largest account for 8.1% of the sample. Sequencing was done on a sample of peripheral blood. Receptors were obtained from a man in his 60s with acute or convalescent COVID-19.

DNA of the CDR3: TGTGCCAGCAGCTTAAGGGACAGTGGTATGAGGCTTGAAGCTTTCTTT. As protein: CASSLRDSGMRLEAFF. V is TRBV7-8 and J is TRBJ1-1; 7 nucleotides align to TRBD1. Germline-derived CDR1 and CDR2 are SGHVS and FQNEAQ. Trimming took 2 bases from V and 7 from J; bases not matched to a gene: 13. The CDR3 spans 16 residues. The variable domain in full, with the rest retrieved from reference TRBV7-8 and TRBJ1-1, is GAGVSQSPRYKVAKRGQDVALRCDPISGHVSLFWYQQALGQGPEFLTYFQNEAQLDKSGLPSDRFFAERPEGSVSTLKIQRTQQEDSAVYLCASSLRDSGMRLEAFFGQGTRLTVV.

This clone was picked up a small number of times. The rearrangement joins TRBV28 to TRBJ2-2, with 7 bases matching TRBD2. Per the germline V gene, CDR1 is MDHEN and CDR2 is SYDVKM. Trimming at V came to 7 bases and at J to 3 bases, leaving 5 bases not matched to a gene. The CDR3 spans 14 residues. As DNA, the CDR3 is TGTGCCAGCACTCCAGCGGGGCACACCGGGGAGCTGTTTTTT. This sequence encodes CASTPAGHTGELFF.

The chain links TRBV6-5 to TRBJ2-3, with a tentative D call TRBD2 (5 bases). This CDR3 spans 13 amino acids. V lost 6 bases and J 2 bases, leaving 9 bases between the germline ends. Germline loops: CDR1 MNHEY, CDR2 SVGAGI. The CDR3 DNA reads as TGTGCCAGCAGCGGGATTTACACAGATACGCAGTATTTT. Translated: CASSGIYTDTQYF.